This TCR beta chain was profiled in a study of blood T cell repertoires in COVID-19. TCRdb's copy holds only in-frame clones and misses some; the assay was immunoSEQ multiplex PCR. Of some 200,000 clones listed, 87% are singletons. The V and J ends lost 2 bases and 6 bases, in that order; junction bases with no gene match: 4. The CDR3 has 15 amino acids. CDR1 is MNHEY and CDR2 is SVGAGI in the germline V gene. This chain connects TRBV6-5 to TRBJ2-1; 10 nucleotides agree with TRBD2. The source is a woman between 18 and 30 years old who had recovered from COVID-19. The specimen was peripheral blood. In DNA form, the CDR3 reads TGTGCCAGCAGTTACGGGCTAGCGGGAGTCAATGAGCAGTTCTTC. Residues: CASSYGLAGVNEQFF.